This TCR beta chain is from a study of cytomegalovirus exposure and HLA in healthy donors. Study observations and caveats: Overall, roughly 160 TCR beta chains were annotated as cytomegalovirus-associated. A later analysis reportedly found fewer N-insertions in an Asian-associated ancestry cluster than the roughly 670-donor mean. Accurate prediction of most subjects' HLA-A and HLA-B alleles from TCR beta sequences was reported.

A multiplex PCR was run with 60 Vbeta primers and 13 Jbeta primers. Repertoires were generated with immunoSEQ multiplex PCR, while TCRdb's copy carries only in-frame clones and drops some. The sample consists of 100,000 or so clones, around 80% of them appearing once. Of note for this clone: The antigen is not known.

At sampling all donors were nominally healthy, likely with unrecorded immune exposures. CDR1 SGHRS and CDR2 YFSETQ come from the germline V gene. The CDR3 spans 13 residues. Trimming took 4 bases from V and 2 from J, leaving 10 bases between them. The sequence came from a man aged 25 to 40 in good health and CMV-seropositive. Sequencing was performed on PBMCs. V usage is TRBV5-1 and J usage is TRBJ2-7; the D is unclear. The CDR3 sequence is CASSPAEAYEQYF. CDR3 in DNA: TGCGCCAGCAGCCCGGCAGAGGCCTACGAGCAGTACTTC.